This is a list of T cell receptor beta chains from one sample in a study of regulatory T cells in long-lasting Graves disease. TCRdb processed the multiplex PCR reads anew with MiXCR; each CDR3 protein has one entry. Among about 430,000 distinct CDR3 sequences, roughly 23% were seen once, and the ten largest hold roughly an eighth. The starting material was peripheral blood mononuclear cells (PBMCs), obtained when the disease was refractory, from a patient treated with antithyroid drugs. The receptors were gathered from a female donor with Graves disease. CDR3s leave out the opening cysteine and the closing phenylalanine or tryptophan.

J gene | V gene | CDR3 length | CDR3 protein
TRBJ2-3 | TRBV2 | 14 | ASSAPALESTDTQY
TRBJ2-7 | TRBV20-1 | 14 | SARDHRQFPLYEQY
TRBJ2-5 | TRBV20-1 | 12 | SARRAGKKETQY
TRBJ2-7 | TRBV7-2 | 10 | ASSGTRVGQY
TRBJ1-6 | TRBV2 | 14 | ASSLSGTGVFSPLH
TRBJ1-1 | TRBV5-1 | 13 | ASSLDTGGETEAF
TRBJ2-5 | TRBV2 | 11 | ASSEGMGETQY
TRBJ1-2 | TRBV10-3 | 10 | AISVAGNGYT
TRBJ2-7 | TRBV5-5 | 13 | ASSWASGGSYEQY
TRBJ2-7 | TRBV7-8 | 13 | ASSFYPGLSYEQY
TRBJ1-1 | TRBV27 | 12 | ASSFADRGTEAF
TRBJ2-5 | TRBV28 | 11 | ASSSRLQETQY
TRBJ1-5 | TRBV19 | 12 | ASSKRTDNQPQH
TRBJ2-5 | TRBV5-1 | 14 | ASSFGASGSWETQY
TRBJ1-4 | TRBV6-1 | 12 | ASSAGARGEKLF
TRBJ2-7 | TRBV6-9 | 13 | ASSYGDRSTYEQY
TRBJ1-1 | TRBV20-1 | 14 | SASPRDRGGGTEAF
TRBJ1-5 | TRBV2 | 11 | ASMEGPNQPQH
TRBJ2-3 | TRBV29-1 | 12 | SVGASGRSDTQY
TRBJ2-5 | TRBV6-1 | 14 | ASTQVNPLAKDTQY
TRBJ1-1 | TRBV6-1 | 11 | ASKQGRDTEAF
TRBJ2-5 | TRBV6-1 | 10 | ASNGPQETQY
TRBJ1-2 | TRBV7-2 | 9 | ASSFSYGYT
TRBJ1-1 | TRBV4-1 | 12 | ASSPFGGNTEAF
TRBJ1-6 | TRBV9 | 12 | ASSQGRRESPLH
TRBJ2-5 | TRBV2 | 13 | ASRTSGQGGETQY
TRBJ1-4 | TRBV28 | 13 | ASSFWGARNEKLF
TRBJ2-4 | TRBV28 | 16 | ASRQGLTLLVAKNIQY
TRBJ2-1 | TRBV7-2 | 11 | ASREGGYNEQF
TRBJ2-2 | TRBV11-2 | 15 | ASSRAQGATYTGELF
TRBJ2-2 | TRBV6-4 | 12 | ARRAGVNTGELF
TRBJ2-7 | TRBV28 | 12 | ASSLGTGVYEQY
TRBJ2-5 | TRBV6-1 | 13 | ASSELAGSQETQY
TRBJ1-6 | TRBV11-2 | 10 | ASSLGGSPLH
TRBJ1-2 | TRBV9 | 10 | ASSVLGKGYT
TRBJ2-5 | TRBV28 | 13 | ASSLSRGGRETQY
TRBJ1-1 | TRBV2 | 13 | ASSDPGQLNTEAF
TRBJ2-2 | TRBV28 | 13 | ASSIQQGNTGELF
TRBJ2-7 | TRBV2 | 12 | ASSYGQGAWEQY
TRBJ1-5 | TRBV6-1 | 12 | ASTNTGNHQPQH
TRBJ2-5 | TRBV10-3 | 13 | AISDPVGDQETQY
TRBJ2-1 | TRBV7-3 | 13 | ASSPLGNRANEQF
TRBJ2-7 | TRBV6-2/TRBV6-3 | 14 | ASSTGQGGISYEQY
TRBJ2-5 | TRBV12-3/TRBV12-4 | 14 | ASSLEHRSPGETQY
TRBJ2-7 | TRBV28 | 12 | ASSRADRSYEQY
TRBJ2-3 | TRBV13 | 13 | ASSSTDRDGDTQY
TRBJ2-7 | TRBV5-5 | 14 | ASSLALGDRSYEQY
TRBJ2-1 | TRBV5-8 | 11 | ASSLEREDEQF
TRBJ2-7 | TRBV3-1 | 13 | PSSQGGTATYEQY
TRBJ1-1 | TRBV7-2 | 11 | ASSAAWNTEAF
TRBJ1-2 | TRBV6-1 | 11 | ASRRDREDGYT
TRBJ2-7 | TRBV6-2/TRBV6-3 | 15 | ASSAGTSGKGAYEQY
TRBJ2-5 | TRBV7-2 | 11 | ASSPDPQETQY
TRBJ1-5 | TRBV9 | 13 | ASSVDGGGNQPQH
TRBJ1-2 | TRBV28 | 10 | ASSLNDRVYT
TRBJ2-7 | TRBV10-3 | 12 | ATETSGVPYEQY
TRBJ2-5 | TRBV5-5 | 13 | ASSPGTRGQETQY